A selection of T cell receptor beta chains follows, all from one sample in a study of monozygotic twins with inflammatory bowel disease. For each CDR3 protein, TCRdb gives one entry from its re-call of the 5' RACE reads, without DNA. This listing includes about 110,000 distinct CDR3 sequences. Sequences were obtained from blood. The receptors originated from a human donor with ulcerative colitis or Crohn's disease, or a healthy co-twin of an affected twin (not recorded which). The CDR3 runs from the conserved cysteine through the conserved F or W. Fields, in order: CDR3 protein, V gene, J gene.

CDR3: CASSPQQGDTQYF; V: TRBV4-1; J: TRBJ2-3
CDR3: CASSLGASGRRTDTQYF; V: TRBV7-2; J: TRBJ2-3
CDR3: CSVAKGGEETQYF; V: TRBV29-1; J: TRBJ2-5
CDR3: CSAERDLANTGELFF; V: TRBV20-1; J: TRBJ2-2
CDR3: CASSINGGRETQYF; V: TRBV9; J: TRBJ2-5
CDR3: CASSHRTSGNPLSSGANVLTF; V: TRBV27; J: TRBJ2-6
CDR3: CASSPTWLGTDTQYF; V: TRBV28; J: TRBJ2-3
CDR3: CASSFGRGWPYEQYF; V: TRBV28; J: TRBJ2-7
CDR3: CASSPGGMNTEAFF; V: TRBV18; J: TRBJ1-1
CDR3: CSARGISDSGNTIYF; V: TRBV20-1; J: TRBJ1-3
CDR3: CSAPETISNQPQHF; V: TRBV20-1; J: TRBJ1-5
CDR3: CSASDRNTEAFF; V: TRBV20-1; J: TRBJ1-1
CDR3: CASGGGYEQYF; V: TRBV28; J: TRBJ2-7
CDR3: CASSLTKGMKQYF; V: TRBV7-9; J: TRBJ2-7
CDR3: CASSEARSTNEKLFF; V: TRBV3-1; J: TRBJ1-4
CDR3: CASSVATTTDTQYF; V: TRBV9; J: TRBJ2-3
CDR3: CASSLVYGNEQFF; V: TRBV5-1; J: TRBJ2-1
CDR3: CASSSLGRHPSSYEQYF; V: TRBV7-8; J: TRBJ2-7
CDR3: CASSLALAPNNEQFF; V: TRBV11-2; J: TRBJ2-1
CDR3: CASSAQGRSPLHF; V: TRBV5-4; J: TRBJ1-6
CDR3: CASSLAGGAKADTQYF; V: TRBV5-4; J: TRBJ2-3
CDR3: CASSSGQEGAQHF; V: TRBV5-1; J: TRBJ1-5
CDR3: CASSPPGGSDYEQYF; V: TRBV28; J: TRBJ2-7
CDR3: CASHTPGAGGTDTQYF; V: TRBV19; J: TRBJ2-3
CDR3: CASSGRVGSEAFF; V: TRBV19; J: TRBJ1-1
CDR3: CASSRSTGAGNTIYF; V: TRBV16; J: TRBJ1-3
CDR3: CASSPTGDYGYTF; V: TRBV5-1; J: TRBJ1-2
CDR3: CASSRKVTGNQPQHF; V: TRBV28; J: TRBJ1-5
CDR3: CASSTGSNQPQHF; V: TRBV5-1; J: TRBJ1-5
CDR3: CASSQTSGSLYEQYF; V: TRBV4-2; J: TRBJ2-7
CDR3: CASSFGGRGSYEQYF; V: TRBV5-6; J: TRBJ2-7
CDR3: CASRAYSNQPQHF; V: TRBV27; J: TRBJ1-5
CDR3: CASSLGEEPHNEQFF; V: TRBV3-1; J: TRBJ2-1
CDR3: CASSEDAGGYETQYF; V: TRBV2; J: TRBJ2-5
CDR3: CASSLGRRASPLHF; V: TRBV28; J: TRBJ1-6
CDR3: CASSFTGRVYGYTF; V: TRBV7-9; J: TRBJ1-2
CDR3: CATSRMRDQETQYF; V: TRBV15; J: TRBJ2-5
CDR3: CAWARLANTGELFF; V: TRBV30; J: TRBJ2-2
CDR3: CSASSGVEPYNEQFF; V: TRBV20-1; J: TRBJ2-1
CDR3: CASNEGAMNTEAFF; V: TRBV7-8; J: TRBJ1-1
CDR3: CASSTDSQYNEQFF; V: TRBV7-6; J: TRBJ2-1
CDR3: CASSSGLANTQYF; V: TRBV6-2/TRBV6-3; J: TRBJ2-3
CDR3: CATSDPLEASEQYF; V: TRBV24-1; J: TRBJ2-7
CDR3: CASSLGRAGTSNQPQHF; V: TRBV5-5; J: TRBJ1-5